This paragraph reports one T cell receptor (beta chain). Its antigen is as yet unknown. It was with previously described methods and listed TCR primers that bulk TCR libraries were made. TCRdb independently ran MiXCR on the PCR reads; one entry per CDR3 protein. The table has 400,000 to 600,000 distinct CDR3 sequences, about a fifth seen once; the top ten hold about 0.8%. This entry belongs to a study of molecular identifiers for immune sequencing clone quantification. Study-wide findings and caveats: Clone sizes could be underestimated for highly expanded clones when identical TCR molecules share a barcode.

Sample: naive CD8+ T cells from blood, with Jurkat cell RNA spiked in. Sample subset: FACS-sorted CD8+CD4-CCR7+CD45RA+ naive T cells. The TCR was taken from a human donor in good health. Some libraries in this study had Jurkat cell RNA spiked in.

DNA for the CDR3: TGTGCCTGCAGCTTGGAAGCTTCTCAGCCCCAGCATTTT. It codes for CACSLEASQPQHF. The chain is built from TRBV5-3 and TRBJ1-5; no firm D call. TRBV5-3 is identified as an open reading frame with a role that is uncertain. The V and J ends lost 10 bases and 6 bases respectively, with 17 bases between them. The CDR3 runs to 13 residues.